These T cell receptor beta chains were read from a single sample in a study of shared clonotypes between healthy human individuals. Clones were read by immunoSEQ multiplex PCR, and TCRdb kept only the in-frame ones, dropping some. The table shows 2 million to 2.5 million clones, with 85% to 95% occurring only once. Material for sequencing was naive CD4+ T cells from PBMCs. These receptors all stem from a man between 18 and 35 years old in good health. Some clones in this sample may be carry-over from other donors' samples. The CDR3 runs from the conserved cysteine through the conserved F or W. D genes are given only for firm matches. A row's size may be missing; if present it is once, few, many or a size class.

cdr3_length: 15
j_call: TRBJ1-1
v_call: TRBV5-1
clone_size: NA
d_call: TRBD1
cdr3_aa: CASSALTGGRTEAFF
cdr3_nt: TGCGCCAGCAGCGCGTTGACAGGGGGCCGGACTGAAGCTTTCTTT

cdr3_length: 12
j_call: TRBJ1-1
v_call: TRBV25-1
clone_size: NA
d_call: NA
cdr3_aa: CASGHLNTEAFF
cdr3_nt: TGTGCCAGTGGACACCTGAACACTGAAGCTTTCTTT

cdr3_length: 15
j_call: TRBJ2-2
v_call: TRBV6-1
clone_size: NA
d_call: TRBD2
cdr3_aa: CASIQLAGGVGELFF
cdr3_nt: TGTGCCAGCATACAACTAGCGGGAGGCGTCGGGGAGCTGTTTTTT

cdr3_length: 12
j_call: TRBJ2-7
v_call: TRBV28
clone_size: NA
d_call: NA
cdr3_aa: CASSAQGYEQYF
cdr3_nt: TGTGCCAGCAGTGCTCAGGGCTACGAGCAGTACTTC

cdr3_length: 15
j_call: TRBJ2-3
v_call: TRBV10-3
clone_size: once
d_call: TRBD2
cdr3_aa: CAISPDGGRADTQYF
cdr3_nt: TGTGCCATCAGCCCTGACGGCGGGAGGGCAGATACGCAGTATTTT

cdr3_length: 16
j_call: TRBJ2-7
v_call: TRBV28
clone_size: NA
d_call: NA
cdr3_aa: CASSLTRGMRLYEQYF
cdr3_nt: TGTGCCAGCAGTTTAACTCGCGGGATGCGCCTCTACGAGCAGTACTTC

cdr3_length: 14
j_call: TRBJ2-7
v_call: TRBV5-1
clone_size: NA
d_call: TRBD2
cdr3_aa: CASSTLAGDSEQYF
cdr3_nt: TGCGCCAGTTCTACCCTAGCGGGAGATAGCGAGCAGTACTTC

cdr3_length: 13
j_call: TRBJ2-7
v_call: TRBV27
clone_size: NA
d_call: TRBD2
cdr3_aa: CAGEAGEWYEQYF
cdr3_nt: TGTGCCGGCGAAGCGGGAGAGTGGTACGAGCAGTACTTC

cdr3_length: 14
j_call: TRBJ2-2
v_call: TRBV6-1
clone_size: once
d_call: NA
cdr3_aa: CASKFQRDTGELFF
cdr3_nt: TGTGCCAGCAAGTTTCAGCGGGACACCGGGGAGCTGTTTTTT

cdr3_length: 15
j_call: TRBJ2-2
v_call: TRBV27
clone_size: once
d_call: NA
cdr3_aa: CASSPRPPRGGELFF
cdr3_nt: TGTGCCAGCAGTCCCCGCCCCCCTAGAGGCGGGGAGCTGTTTTTT

cdr3_length: 11
j_call: TRBJ1-1
v_call: TRBV6-1
clone_size: NA
d_call: NA
cdr3_aa: CASSEGRAAFF
cdr3_nt: TGTGCCAGCAGTGAAGGAAGAGCGGCTTTCTTT

cdr3_length: 13
j_call: TRBJ1-5
v_call: TRBV6-5
clone_size: NA
d_call: NA
cdr3_aa: CASSTDRVQPQHF
cdr3_nt: TGTGCCAGCAGCACGGACAGAGTACAGCCCCAGCATTTT

cdr3_length: 15
j_call: TRBJ1-1
v_call: TRBV19
clone_size: NA
d_call: TRBD1
cdr3_aa: CASSIRRDRGSEAFF
cdr3_nt: TGTGCCAGTAGTATCCGACGGGACAGGGGAAGTGAAGCTTTCTTT

cdr3_length: 11
j_call: TRBJ2-7
v_call: TRBV20-1
clone_size: NA
d_call: NA
cdr3_aa: CSAHGVLEQYF
cdr3_nt: TGCAGTGCTCACGGGGTCCTCGAGCAGTACTTC

cdr3_length: 12
j_call: TRBJ1-3
v_call: TRBV7-6
clone_size: NA
d_call: NA
cdr3_aa: CASSPARGAIYF
cdr3_nt: TGTGCCAGCAGCCCCGCTCGGGGGGCCATATATTTT

cdr3_length: 15
j_call: TRBJ2-7
v_call: TRBV9
clone_size: NA
d_call: NA
cdr3_aa: CASSVGAEIDYEQYF
cdr3_nt: TGTGCCAGCAGCGTTGGTGCGGAGATAGACTACGAGCAGTACTTC

cdr3_length: 15
j_call: TRBJ2-1
v_call: TRBV19
clone_size: NA
d_call: TRBD2
cdr3_aa: CASTLAGATYNEQFF
cdr3_nt: TGTGCCAGTACCTTAGCGGGAGCAACTTACAATGAGCAGTTCTTC

cdr3_length: 15
j_call: TRBJ2-7
v_call: TRBV5-1
clone_size: NA
d_call: TRBD2
cdr3_aa: CASSPVAGGPYEQYF
cdr3_nt: TGCGCCAGCAGCCCTGTAGCGGGAGGTCCCTACGAGCAGTACTTC